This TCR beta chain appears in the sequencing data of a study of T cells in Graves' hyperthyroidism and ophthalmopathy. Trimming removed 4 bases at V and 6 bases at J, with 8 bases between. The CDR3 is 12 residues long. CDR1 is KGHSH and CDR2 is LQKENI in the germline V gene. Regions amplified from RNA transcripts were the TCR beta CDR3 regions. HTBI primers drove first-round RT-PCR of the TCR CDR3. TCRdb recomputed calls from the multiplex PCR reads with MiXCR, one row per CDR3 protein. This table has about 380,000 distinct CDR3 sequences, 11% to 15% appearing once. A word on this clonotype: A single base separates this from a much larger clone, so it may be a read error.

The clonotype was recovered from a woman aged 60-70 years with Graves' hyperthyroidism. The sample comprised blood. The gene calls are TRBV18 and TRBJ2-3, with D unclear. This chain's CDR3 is CASSRYVDTQYF. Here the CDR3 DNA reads TGTGCCAGCTCACGTTATGTCGATACGCAGTATTTT.